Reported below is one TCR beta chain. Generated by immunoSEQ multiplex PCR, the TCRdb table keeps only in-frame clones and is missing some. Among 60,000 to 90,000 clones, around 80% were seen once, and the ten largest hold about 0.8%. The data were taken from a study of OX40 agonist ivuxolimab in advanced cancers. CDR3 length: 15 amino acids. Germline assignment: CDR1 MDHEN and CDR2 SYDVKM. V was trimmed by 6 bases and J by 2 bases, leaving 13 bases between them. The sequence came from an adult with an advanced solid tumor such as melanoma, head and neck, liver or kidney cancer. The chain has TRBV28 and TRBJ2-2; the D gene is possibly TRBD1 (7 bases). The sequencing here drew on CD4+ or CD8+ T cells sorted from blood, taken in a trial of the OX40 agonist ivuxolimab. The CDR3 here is CASRRGDSNTGELFF. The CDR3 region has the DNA TGTGCCAGCAGAAGGGGGGACAGCAACACCGGGGAGCTGTTTTTT.